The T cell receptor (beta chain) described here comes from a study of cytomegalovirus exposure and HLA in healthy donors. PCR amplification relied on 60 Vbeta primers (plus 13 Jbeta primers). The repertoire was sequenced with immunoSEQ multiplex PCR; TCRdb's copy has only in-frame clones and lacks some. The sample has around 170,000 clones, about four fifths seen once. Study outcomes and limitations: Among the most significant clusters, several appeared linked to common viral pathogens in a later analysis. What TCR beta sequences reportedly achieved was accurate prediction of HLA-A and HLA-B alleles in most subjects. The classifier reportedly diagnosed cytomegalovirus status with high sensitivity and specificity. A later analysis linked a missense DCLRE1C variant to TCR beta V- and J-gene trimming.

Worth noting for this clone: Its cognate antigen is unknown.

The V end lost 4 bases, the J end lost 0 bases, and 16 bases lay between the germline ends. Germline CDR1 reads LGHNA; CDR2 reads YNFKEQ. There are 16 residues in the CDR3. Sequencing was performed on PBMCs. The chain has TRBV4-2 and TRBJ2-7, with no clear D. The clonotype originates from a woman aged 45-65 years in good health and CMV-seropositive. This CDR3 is CASSPSSPPSSYEQYF. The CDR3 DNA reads TGTGCCAGCAGCCCCTCTTCACCCCCGAGCTCCTACGAGCAGTACTTC.